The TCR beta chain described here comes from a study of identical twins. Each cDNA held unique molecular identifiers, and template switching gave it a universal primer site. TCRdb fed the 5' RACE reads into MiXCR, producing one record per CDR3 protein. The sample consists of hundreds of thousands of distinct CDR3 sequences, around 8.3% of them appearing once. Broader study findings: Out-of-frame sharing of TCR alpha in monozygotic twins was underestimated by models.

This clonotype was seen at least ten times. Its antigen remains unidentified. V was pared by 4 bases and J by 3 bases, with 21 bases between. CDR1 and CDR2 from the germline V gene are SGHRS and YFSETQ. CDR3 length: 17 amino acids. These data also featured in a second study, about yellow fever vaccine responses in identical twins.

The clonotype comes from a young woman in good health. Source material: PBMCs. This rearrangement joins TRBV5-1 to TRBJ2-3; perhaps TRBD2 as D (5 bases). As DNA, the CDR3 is TGCGCCAGCAGCGTGTTGGGGAGAACGAGCCCTACAGATACGCAGTATTTT. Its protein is CASSVLGRTSPTDTQYF.